This T cell receptor (beta chain) was sequenced in a study of T cell changes during pregnancy in multiple sclerosis. The method was immunoSEQ multiplex PCR; TCRdb's version includes in-frame clones alone and lacks a portion of them. Here the sample spans roughly 40,000 clones, 80% to 95% being singletons. Only one count was recorded for this clone. V was pared by 7 bases and J by 5 bases, with 10 bases of the junction left unmatched. The germline gives CDR1 SNHLY, CDR2 FYNNEI. CDR3 length: 15 residues. This chain joins TRBV2 and TRBJ1-1; 10 bases agree with TRBD1. The receptor was isolated from a female donor with multiple sclerosis, enrolled in a pregnancy study. Sequenced here: CD4+ T cells from peripheral blood mononuclear cells, sampled in the first trimester of pregnancy. CDR3 bases: TGTGCCAGCATTCCGGACAGGGGGAGTGGGACTGAAGCTTTCTTT. Protein sequence: CASIPDRGSGTEAFF. Based on the CDR3 plus reference TRBV2 and TRBJ1-1, the full variable domain is EPEVTQTPSHQVTQMGQEVILRCVPISNHLYFYWYRQILGQKVEFLVSFYNNEISEKSEIFDDQFSVERPDGSNFTLKIRSTKLEDSAMYFCASIPDRGSGTEAFFGQGTRLTVV.